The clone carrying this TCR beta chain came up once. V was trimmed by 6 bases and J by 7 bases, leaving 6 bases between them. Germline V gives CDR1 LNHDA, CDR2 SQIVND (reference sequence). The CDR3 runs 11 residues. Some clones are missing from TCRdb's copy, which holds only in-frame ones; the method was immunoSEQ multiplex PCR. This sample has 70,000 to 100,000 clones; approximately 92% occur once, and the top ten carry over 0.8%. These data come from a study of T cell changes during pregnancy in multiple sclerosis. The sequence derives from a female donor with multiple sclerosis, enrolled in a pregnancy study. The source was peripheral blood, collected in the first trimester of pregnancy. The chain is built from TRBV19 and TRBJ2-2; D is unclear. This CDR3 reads CASSRGGELFF. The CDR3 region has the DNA TGTGCCAGTAGCAGAGGCGGGGAGCTGTTTTTT.